This TCR beta chain was documented in a study of T cell responses to AZD1222 COVID-19 vaccine. The V end was cut by 2 bases, the J end by 4 bases, with 10 bases between. Germline V gives CDR1 SQVTM, CDR2 ANQGSEA. The CDR3 extends over 13 amino acids. Libraries were prepared by immunoSEQ multiplex PCR; TCRdb keeps only in-frame clonotypes and omits some of them. Of fewer than 200,000 clones listed, just under 90% were seen once; the top ten hold 5% to 7%. The chain couples TRBV29-1 to TRBJ2-3; D uncertain. The clonotype comes from an adult in good health. Source: peripheral blood, taken on day 0 of AZD1222 vaccination. The CDR3 loop reads CSVELQAPDTQYF. The CDR3 DNA reads as TGCAGCGTTGAACTTCAGGCCCCAGATACGCAGTATTTT.